This paragraph covers one T cell receptor (beta chain) sequence. This sample was included in a study of blood T cell repertoires in COVID-19. Looked up from germline, CDR1 is WSHSY and CDR2 is SAAADI. The V segment lost 6 bases and the J segment 2 bases; nucleotides outside the gene matches: 9. The CDR3 runs 16 residues. Method: immunoSEQ multiplex PCR; TCRdb's copy keeps in-frame clones and lacks some. The data show about 220,000 clones, around 89% seen once. Sequencing was done on a sample of PBMCs or T cells enriched from blood (not recorded which). The J gene is TRBJ2-3, the V gene TRBV10-2; TRBD2 agrees at 9 bases. This receptor was identified in a woman aged 18-29 years in a cohort exposed to, infected with or recovered from COVID-19 (not recorded which). CDR3 nucleotides: TGCGCCAGCAGAGAGGCGGGGGGGCCGATCACAGATACGCAGTATTTT. It encodes CASREAGGPITDTQYF.